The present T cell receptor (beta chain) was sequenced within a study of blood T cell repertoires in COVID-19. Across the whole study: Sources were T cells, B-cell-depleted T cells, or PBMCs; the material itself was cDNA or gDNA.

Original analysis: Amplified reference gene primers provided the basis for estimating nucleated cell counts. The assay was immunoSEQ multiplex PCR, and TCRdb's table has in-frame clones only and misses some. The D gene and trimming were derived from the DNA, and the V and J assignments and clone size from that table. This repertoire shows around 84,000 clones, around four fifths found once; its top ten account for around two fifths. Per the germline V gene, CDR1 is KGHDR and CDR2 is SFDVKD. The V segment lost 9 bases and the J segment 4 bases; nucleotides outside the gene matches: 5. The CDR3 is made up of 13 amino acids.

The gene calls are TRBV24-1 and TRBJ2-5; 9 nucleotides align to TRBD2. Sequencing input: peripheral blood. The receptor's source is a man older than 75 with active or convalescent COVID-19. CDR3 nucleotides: TGTGCCACCTCCCGCGGGGGGGGAGAGACCCAGTACTTC. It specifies CATSRGGGETQYF.